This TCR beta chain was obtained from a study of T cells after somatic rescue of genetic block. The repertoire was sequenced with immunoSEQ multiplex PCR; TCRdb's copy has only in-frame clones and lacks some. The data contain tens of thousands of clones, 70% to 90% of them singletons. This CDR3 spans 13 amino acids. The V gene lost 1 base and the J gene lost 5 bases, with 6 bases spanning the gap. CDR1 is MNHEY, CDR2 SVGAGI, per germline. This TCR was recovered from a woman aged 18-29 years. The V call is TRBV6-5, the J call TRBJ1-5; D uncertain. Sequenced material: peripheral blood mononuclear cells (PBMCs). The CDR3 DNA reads TGTGCCAGCAGTTACTATCGGGATCAGCCCCAGCATTTT. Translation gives CASSYYRDQPQHF.